The T cell receptor (beta chain) described here comes from a study of blood T cell repertoires in COVID-19 (dated by TCRdb to about 2020). Some background on the complete study: Samples covering the acute and convalescent phases of COVID-19 were provided by collaborators in the United States, Italy and Spain. The material from the prospective study consisted of cDNA or gDNA derived from T cells, B-cell-depleted T cells, or PBMCs. Subjects who had been exposed to COVID-19, were actively infected with it, or had recovered from it provided the deeply sampled blood TCRbeta repertoires that made up the dataset. The repertoires were released in a freely available public database intended as a resource for research on the immune response to SARS-CoV-2. The samples were drawn from two sources: the first 160 participants of the ongoing ImmuneRACE study, and 1,254 subjects contributed by 6 global collaborators. Sample metadata almost always included a de-identified subject ID, COVID-19 status, age in years and sex. Where available, HLA class I and class II types were taken from metadata supplied by the sample provider and were not determined by assay-based typing. Broad study findings and their caveats: How much clinical and demographic metadata was included differed by source and by participant, and the metadata was provided uncurated.

Including cysteine and phenylalanine, the CDR3 has 15 amino acids. Only the CDR3 region is kept as DNA, spanning 45 bases read in frame from base 1. According to the germline V gene (reference sequence), CDR1 reads MNHNY and CDR2 reads SVGAGI. The V and J ends are trimmed by 6 bases and 1 base, leaving 15 bases between them. Participants in the prospective study were enrolled through a virtual design, were aged roughly 18 to 95 years, and lived in 24 United States geographic areas. In the prospective study, participants were assigned to cohorts based on the clinical history participants reported in a screening survey and a study questionnaire. Recovered participants in ImmuneRACE Cohort 3 were defined by two consecutive negative NP/OP PCR tests, clearance by a healthcare professional, or resolution of symptoms. Each participant in the prospective study had whole blood, serum and a nasopharyngeal or oropharyngeal swab collected by mobile phlebotomists. Over a roughly two-month period, participants in the prospective study had the option of providing additional blood draws and questionnaires. Prospective study blood samples were shipped either frozen or at room temperature before DNA extraction.

Remarks on this clone: Its antigen is still unknown. Nothing much larger sits one base from this clone, and base qualities are not available.

TCRbeta CDR3 regions were amplified from genomic DNA by means of the immunoSEQ Assay, a bias-controlled multiplex PCR. In the original analysis: Within the assay, amplification of reference gene primers was used to estimate how many nucleated cells each sample contained. Sequence reads were collapsed and filtered to measure the absolute abundance of every unique TCRbeta CDR3 rearrangement. For each sample, productive Simpson clonality was calculated by taking the square root of Simpson's diversity index across productive rearrangements. TCRdb obtained this table from immuneACCESS and retained in-frame rearrangements with V and J assigned. These tables miss some clones; where compared with another copy, unresolved V genes account for less than half of the shortfall, and the remainder is unexplained. That table supplies the V and J calls and clone size; D and trimming were determined from the DNA. Within this sample are about 300,000 clones, with 65% to 90% of them counted one time only. The ten largest make up about 4% of the sample.

The material sequenced was PBMCs or T cells enriched from blood (not recorded which). This sequence uses TRBV6-6 and TRBJ1-1, and the D gene may be TRBD1, 6 bases matching. This clonotype was obtained from a young man who had recovered from COVID-19. In nucleotide form, the sequence is TGTGCCAGCAGCGGACGACAGGCTCCGAACACTGAAGCTTTCTTT. It specifies CASSGRQAPNTEAFF.